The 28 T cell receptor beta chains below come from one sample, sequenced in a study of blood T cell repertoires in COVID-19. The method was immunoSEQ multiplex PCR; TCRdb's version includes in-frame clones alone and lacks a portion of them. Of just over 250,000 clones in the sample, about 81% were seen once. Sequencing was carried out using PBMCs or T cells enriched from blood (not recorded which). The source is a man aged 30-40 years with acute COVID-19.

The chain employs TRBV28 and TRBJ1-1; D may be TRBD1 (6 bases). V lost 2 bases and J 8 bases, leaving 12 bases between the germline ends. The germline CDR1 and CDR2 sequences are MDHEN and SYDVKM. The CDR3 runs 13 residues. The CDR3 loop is CASSLGGPPEAFF. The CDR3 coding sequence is TGTGCCAGCAGTTTAGGGGGCCCTCCGGAAGCTTTCTTT.

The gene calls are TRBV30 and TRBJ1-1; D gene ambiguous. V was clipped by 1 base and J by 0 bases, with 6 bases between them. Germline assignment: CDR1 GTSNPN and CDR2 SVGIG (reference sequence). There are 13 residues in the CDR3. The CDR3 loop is CAWSAKMNTEAFF. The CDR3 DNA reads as TGTGCCTGGAGTGCTAAGATGAACACTGAAGCTTTCTTT. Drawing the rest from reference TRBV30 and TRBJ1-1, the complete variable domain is SQTIHQWPATLVQPVGSPLSLECTVEGTSNPNLYWYRQAAGRGLQLLFYSVGIGQISSEVPQNLSASRPQDRQFILSSKKLLLSDSGFYLCAWSAKMNTEAFFGQGTRLTVV.

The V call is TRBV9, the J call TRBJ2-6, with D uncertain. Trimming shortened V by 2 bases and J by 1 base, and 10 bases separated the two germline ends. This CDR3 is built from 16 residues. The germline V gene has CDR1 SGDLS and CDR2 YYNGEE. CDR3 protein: CASSVFEFSGANVLTF. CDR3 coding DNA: TGTGCCAGCAGCGTTTTTGAGTTTTCTGGGGCCAACGTCCTGACTTTC.

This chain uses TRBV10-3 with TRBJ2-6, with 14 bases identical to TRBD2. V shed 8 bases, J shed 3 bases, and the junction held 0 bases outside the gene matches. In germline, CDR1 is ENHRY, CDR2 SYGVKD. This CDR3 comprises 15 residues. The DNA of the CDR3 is TGTGCCATCGGGACTAGCGGGAGTGGGGCCAACGTCCTGACTTTC. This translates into CAIGTSGSGANVLTF.

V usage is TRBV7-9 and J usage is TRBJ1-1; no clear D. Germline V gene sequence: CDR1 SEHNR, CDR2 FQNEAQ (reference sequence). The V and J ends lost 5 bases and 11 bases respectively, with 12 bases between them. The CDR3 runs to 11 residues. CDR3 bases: TGTGCCAGCAGCCTCGACTTTAGGGCTTTCTTT. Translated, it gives CASSLDFRAFF.

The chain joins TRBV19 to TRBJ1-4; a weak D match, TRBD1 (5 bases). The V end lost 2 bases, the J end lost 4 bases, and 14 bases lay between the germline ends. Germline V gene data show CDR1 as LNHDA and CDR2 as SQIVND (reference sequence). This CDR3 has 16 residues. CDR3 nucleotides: TGTGCCAGTAGTATAAGTCGCCCGGGGGGTAATGAAAAACTGTTTTTT. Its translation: CASSISRPGGNEKLFF.

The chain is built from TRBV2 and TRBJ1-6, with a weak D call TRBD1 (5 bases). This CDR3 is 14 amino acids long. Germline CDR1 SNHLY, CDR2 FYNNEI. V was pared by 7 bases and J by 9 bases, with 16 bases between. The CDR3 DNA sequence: TGTGCCAGCACGTCAGGGATGGAAGGTTCACCCCTCCACTTT. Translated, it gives CASTSGMEGSPLHF.

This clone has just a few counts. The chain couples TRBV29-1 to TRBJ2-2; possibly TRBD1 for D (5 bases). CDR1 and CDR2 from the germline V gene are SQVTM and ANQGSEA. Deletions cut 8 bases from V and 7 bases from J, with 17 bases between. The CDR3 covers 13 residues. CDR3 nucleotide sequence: TGCAGCTTACAAAGGGGTTGGGGCGGGGAGCTGTTTTTT. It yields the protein CSLQRGWGGELFF.

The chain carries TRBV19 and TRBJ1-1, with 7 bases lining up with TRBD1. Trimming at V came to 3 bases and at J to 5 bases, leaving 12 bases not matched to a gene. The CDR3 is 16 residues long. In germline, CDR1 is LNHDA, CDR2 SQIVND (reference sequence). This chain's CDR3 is CASSISTTGLGTEAFF. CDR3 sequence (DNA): TGTGCCAGTAGTATCTCCACGACAGGGCTGGGTACTGAAGCTTTCTTT.

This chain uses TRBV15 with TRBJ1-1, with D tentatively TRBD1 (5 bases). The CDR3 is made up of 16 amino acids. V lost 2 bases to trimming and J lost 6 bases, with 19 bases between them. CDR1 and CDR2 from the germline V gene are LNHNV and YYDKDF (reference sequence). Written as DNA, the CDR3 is TGTGCCACCAGCAGACCTAATCAGCGGGGGAGAGCTGAAGCTTTCTTT. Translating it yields CATSRPNQRGRAEAFF.

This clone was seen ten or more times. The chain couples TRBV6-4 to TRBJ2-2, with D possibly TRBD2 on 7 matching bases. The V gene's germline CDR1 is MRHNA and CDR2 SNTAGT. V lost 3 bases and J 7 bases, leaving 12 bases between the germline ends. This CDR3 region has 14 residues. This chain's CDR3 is CASSEGGAGGELFF. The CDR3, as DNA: TGTGCCAGCAGTGAAGGGGGGGCCGGCGGGGAGCTGTTTTTT.

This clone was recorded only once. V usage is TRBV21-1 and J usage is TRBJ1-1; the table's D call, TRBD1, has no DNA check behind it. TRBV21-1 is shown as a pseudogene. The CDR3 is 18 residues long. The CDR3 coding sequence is TGTGCCAGCAGCAGGGGCCGGGACAGGGCCTACATGAACACTGAAGCTTTCTTT. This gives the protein CASSRGRDRAYMNTEAFF.

The CDR3 here is CASSTPSEGTGNTIYF. Written as DNA, the CDR3 is TGTGCCAGCAGTACGCCCTCTGAGGGGACAGGAAACACCATATATTTT. The rearrangement uses TRBV28 and TRBJ1-3; perhaps TRBD1 as D (6 bases). This CDR3 contains 16 residues. Trimming removed 5 bases from V and 4 bases from J, with 18 bases in between. CDR1 and CDR2 from the germline V gene are MDHEN and SYDVKM.

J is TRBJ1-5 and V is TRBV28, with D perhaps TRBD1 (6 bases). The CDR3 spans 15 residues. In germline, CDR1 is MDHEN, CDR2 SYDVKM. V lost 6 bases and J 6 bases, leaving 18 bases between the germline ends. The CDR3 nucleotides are TGTGCCAGCAGATCCACAGGGCCCCTTTCTCAGCCCCAGCATTTT. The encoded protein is CASRSTGPLSQPQHF. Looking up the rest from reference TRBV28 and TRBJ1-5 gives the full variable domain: DVKVTQSSRYLVKRTGEKVFLECVQDMDHENMFWYRQDPGLGLRLIYFSYDVKMKEKGDIPEGYSVSREKKERFSLILESASTNQTSMYLCASRSTGPLSQPQHFGDGTRLSIL.

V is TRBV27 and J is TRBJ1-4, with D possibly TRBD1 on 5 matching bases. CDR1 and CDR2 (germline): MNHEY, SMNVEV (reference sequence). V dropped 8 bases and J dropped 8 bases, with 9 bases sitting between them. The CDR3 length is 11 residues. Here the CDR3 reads CASGGGEKLFF. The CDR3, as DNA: TGTGCCAGCGGGGGAGGCGAAAAACTGTTTTTT.

CDR3 amino acids: CASSEGQGGSPLHF. The CDR3 bases are TGTGCCAGCAGTGAAGGACAGGGTGGATCACCCCTCCACTTT. The chain has TRBV6-1 and TRBJ1-6, with 7 bases that match TRBD1. Trimming at V came to 1 base and at J to 10 bases, leaving 4 bases not matched to a gene. CDR3 length: 14 residues. CDR1 is MNHNS, CDR2 SASEGT, per germline.

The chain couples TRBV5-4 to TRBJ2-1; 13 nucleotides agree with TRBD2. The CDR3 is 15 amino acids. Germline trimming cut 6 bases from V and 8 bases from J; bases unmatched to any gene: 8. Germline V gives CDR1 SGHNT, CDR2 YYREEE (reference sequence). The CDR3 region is CASKPGLAGDHEQFF. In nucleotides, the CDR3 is TGTGCCAGCAAACCCGGACTAGCGGGAGACCATGAGCAGTTCTTC.

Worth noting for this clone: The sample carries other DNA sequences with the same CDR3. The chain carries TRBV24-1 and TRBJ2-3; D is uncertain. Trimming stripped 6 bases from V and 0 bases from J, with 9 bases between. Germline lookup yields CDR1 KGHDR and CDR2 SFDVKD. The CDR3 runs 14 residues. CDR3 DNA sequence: TGTGCCACCAGTTCGCGCGGAAGCACAGATACGCAGTATTTT. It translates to CATSSRGSTDTQYF.

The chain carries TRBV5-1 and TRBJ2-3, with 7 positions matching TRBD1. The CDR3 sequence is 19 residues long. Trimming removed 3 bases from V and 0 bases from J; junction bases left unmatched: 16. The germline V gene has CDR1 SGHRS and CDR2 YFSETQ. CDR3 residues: CASSSFLLPGQFSTDTQYF. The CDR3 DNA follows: TGCGCCAGCAGCTCGTTTCTACTACCGGGACAGTTTAGCACAGATACGCAGTATTTT.

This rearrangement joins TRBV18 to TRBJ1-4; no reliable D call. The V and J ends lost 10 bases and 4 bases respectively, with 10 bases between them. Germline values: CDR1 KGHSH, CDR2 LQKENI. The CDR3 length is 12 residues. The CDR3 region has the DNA TGTGCCACTCGCGGGAATAATGAAAAACTGTTTTTT. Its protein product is CATRGNNEKLFF.

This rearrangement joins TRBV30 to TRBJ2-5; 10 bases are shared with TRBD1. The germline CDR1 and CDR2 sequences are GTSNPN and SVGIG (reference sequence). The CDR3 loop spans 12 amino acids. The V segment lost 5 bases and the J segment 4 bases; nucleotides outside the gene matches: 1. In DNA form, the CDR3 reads TGTGCCTGGGGGGACAGGGGAGAGACCCAGTACTTC. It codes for CAWGDRGETQYF.

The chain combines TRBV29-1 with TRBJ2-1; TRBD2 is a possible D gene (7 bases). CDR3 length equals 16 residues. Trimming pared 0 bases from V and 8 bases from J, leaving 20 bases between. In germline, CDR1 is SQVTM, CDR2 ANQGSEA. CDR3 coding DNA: TGCAGCGTTGAAGACCTAGGGGGGGAGGGCCGGTATGAGCAGTTCTTC. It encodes CSVEDLGGEGRYEQFF.

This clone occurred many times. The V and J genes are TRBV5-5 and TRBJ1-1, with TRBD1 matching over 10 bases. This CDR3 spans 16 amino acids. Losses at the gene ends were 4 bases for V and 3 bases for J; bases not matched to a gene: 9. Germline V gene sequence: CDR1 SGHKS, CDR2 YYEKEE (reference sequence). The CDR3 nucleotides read TGTGCCAGCAGCAGAGTGACAGGGGGCTTTGACACTGAAGCTTTCTTT. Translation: CASSRVTGGFDTEAFF.

The CDR3 protein is CASSLSPQGPTNEKLFF. As DNA, the CDR3 is TGTGCCAGTAGTCTCTCCCCACAGGGTCCGACTAATGAAAAACTGTTTTTT. The gene calls are TRBV19 and TRBJ1-4, with a possible D match to TRBD1 (6 bases). Germline V gene sequence: CDR1 LNHDA, CDR2 SQIVND (reference sequence). The CDR3 extends over 17 amino acids. V lost 5 bases and J 2 bases, leaving 18 bases between the germline ends.

CDR3 nucleotides: TGTGCCAGCGTCCGAGGACAGGGCACTGAGCAGTTCTTC. Translating it yields CASVRGQGTEQFF. The chain links TRBV6-6 to TRBJ2-1; 8 bases align to TRBD1. This CDR3 has 13 amino acids. Germline loops: CDR1 MNHNY, CDR2 SVGAGI (reference sequence). The V gene end was trimmed by 8 bases and the J gene end by 9 bases; junction bases not matched to a gene: 9.

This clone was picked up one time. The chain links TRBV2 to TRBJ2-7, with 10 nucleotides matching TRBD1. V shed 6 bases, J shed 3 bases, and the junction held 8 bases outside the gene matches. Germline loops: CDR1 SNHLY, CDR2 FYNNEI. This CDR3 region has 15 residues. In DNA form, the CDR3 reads TGTGCCAGCAGAGCTCAGACAGGGGGCGTCTACGAGCAGTACGTC. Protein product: CASRAQTGGVYEQYV.

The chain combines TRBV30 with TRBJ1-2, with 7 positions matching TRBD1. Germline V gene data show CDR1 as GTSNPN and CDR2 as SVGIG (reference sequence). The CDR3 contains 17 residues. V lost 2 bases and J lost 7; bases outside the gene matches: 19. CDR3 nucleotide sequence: TGTGCCTGGAGTACGTATTCCGACAGGGCCCCGGCAGGTGGCTACACCTTC. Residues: CAWSTYSDRAPAGGYTF.

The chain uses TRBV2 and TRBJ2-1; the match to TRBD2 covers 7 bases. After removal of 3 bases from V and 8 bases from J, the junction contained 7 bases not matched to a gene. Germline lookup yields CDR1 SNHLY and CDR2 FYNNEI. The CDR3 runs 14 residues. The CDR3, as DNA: TGTGCCAGCAGTGAGGGTGCGGGAGCTCATGAGCAGTTCTTC. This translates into CASSEGAGAHEQFF.